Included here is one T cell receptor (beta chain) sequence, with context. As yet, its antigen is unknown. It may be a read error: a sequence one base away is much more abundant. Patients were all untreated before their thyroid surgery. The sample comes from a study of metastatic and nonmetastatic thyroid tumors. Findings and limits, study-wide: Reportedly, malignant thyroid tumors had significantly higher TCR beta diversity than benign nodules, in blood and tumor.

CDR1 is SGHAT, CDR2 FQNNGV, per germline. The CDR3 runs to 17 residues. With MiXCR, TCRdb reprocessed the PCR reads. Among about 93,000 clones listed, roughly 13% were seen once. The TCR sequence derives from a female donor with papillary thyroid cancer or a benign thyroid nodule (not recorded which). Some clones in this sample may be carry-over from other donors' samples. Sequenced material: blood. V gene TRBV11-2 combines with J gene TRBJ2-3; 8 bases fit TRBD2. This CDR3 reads CVSGATRSGRGSDTQYF. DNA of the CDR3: TGTGTCAGCGGCGCCACTCGGAGCGGGAGAGGGTCAGATACGCAGTATTTT. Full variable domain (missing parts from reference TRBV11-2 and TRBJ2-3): EAGVAQSPRYKIIEKRQSVAFWCNPISGHATLYWYQQILGQGPKLLIQFQNNGVVDDSQLPKDRFSAERLKGVDSTLKIQPAKLEDSAVYLCVSGATRSGRGSDTQYFGPGTRLTVL.